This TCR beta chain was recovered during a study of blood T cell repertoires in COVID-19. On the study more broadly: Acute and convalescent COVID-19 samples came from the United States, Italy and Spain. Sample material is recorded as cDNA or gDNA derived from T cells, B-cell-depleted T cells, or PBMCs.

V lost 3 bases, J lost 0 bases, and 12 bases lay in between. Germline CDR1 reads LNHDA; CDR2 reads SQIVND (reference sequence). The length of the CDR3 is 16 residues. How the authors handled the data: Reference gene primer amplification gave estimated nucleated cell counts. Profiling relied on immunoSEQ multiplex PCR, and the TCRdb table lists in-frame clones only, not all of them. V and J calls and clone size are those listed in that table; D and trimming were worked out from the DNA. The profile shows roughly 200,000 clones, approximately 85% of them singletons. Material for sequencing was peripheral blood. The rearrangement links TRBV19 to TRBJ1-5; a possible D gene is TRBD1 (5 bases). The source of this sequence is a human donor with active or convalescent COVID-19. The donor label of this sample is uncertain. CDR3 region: CASSIRAGLSNQPQHF. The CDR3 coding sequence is TGTGCCAGTAGTATCAGGGCAGGCCTTAGCAATCAGCCCCAGCATTTT.